These T cell receptor beta chains were read from a single sample in a study of human thymus T cells. Method: immunoSEQ multiplex PCR; TCRdb's copy keeps in-frame clones and lacks some. The data show about 44,000 clones, with 94% seen just once and roughly 0.12% held by the top ten. Source material: blood. Every receptor here comes from a boy younger than two with a congenital heart defect but otherwise immunologically healthy. CDR3s include the opening cysteine and the closing phenylalanine or tryptophan. The order of the fields is V gene, clone size, CDR3 protein. For some rows the clone size is stated as once, few or many, or as a class when expanded; others skip it.

V: TRBV5-6
size: -
CDR3: CASSWDRGYEQYF

V: TRBV5-1
size: once
CDR3: CASSLGGTSGGRDTQYF

V: TRBV6-6
size: -
CDR3: CASSLSGGASTDTQYF

V: TRBV5-1
size: -
CDR3: CASSRLAGGQNEQYF

V: TRBV11-1
size: once
CDR3: CASSTQENTEAFF

V: TRBV27
size: -
CDR3: CASSTGTGGSGNTIYF

V: TRBV19
size: -
CDR3: CASTYTGIVTGANVLTF

V: TRBV10-2
size: -
CDR3: CASTSGGATGELFF

V: TRBV13
size: -
CDR3: CASSPRDQQETQYF

V: TRBV4-1
size: -
CDR3: CASSQDRPGGHGTDTQYF

V: TRBV5-4
size: -
CDR3: CASSLTAYNEQFF

V: TRBV30
size: -
CDR3: CAWSPYQTATNEKLFF

V: TRBV7-2
size: -
CDR3: CASSSAKAKNIQYF

V: TRBV29-1
size: -
CDR3: CSVQAGAEQPQHF

V: TRBV11-2
size: -
CDR3: CASSPIGGANEQFF

V: TRBV14
size: -
CDR3: CASTLMEGMTEAFF

V: TRBV7-9
size: -
CDR3: CASSSQPPDRVHGYTF

V: TRBV28
size: -
CDR3: CASRTGGHGELFF

V: TRBV7-2
size: -
CDR3: CASSLGAVAKNIQYF

V: TRBV5-1
size: -
CDR3: CASSRDNYEQYF

V: TRBV10-3
size: -
CDR3: CAITQDPRGNEQFF

V: TRBV6-5
size: -
CDR3: CASSYATGGRPQHF

V: TRBV25-1
size: -
CDR3: CASSVSGYEQYF

V: TRBV7-2
size: -
CDR3: CASSLGPLRDTQYF

V: TRBV2
size: -
CDR3: CASSPRDNQYF

V: TRBV5-1
size: -
CDR3: CASSWRDRGLDTQYF

V: TRBV5-6
size: few
CDR3: CASSLSTEAFF

V: TRBV5-6
size: -
CDR3: CASSYLAGKSTYEQYF

V: TRBV5-1
size: -
CDR3: CASSLAGETQYF

V: TRBV2
size: once
CDR3: CASTRGGGAGNSPLHF

V: TRBV7-8
size: -
CDR3: CASSRTGNSGNTIYF

V: TRBV9
size: -
CDR3: CASSAPSASLDSDTQYF

V: TRBV6-7
size: -
CDR3: CASSYSDLRFATNEKLFF

V: TRBV4-1
size: -
CDR3: CASSQEGQGETQYF

V: TRBV4-1
size: -
CDR3: CASSQDQGAGALYGYTF

V: TRBV5-1
size: -
CDR3: CASRRDTLNTEAFF

V: TRBV30
size: -
CDR3: CAWSVMDRDTGELFF

V: TRBV7-6
size: once
CDR3: CASSLDTYSGNTIYF

V: TRBV28
size: -
CDR3: CASSLSSYNEQFF

V: TRBV5-4
size: once
CDR3: CASSLVRHSGGHTGELFF

V: TRBV28
size: -
CDR3: CASSTLRGGDTQYF